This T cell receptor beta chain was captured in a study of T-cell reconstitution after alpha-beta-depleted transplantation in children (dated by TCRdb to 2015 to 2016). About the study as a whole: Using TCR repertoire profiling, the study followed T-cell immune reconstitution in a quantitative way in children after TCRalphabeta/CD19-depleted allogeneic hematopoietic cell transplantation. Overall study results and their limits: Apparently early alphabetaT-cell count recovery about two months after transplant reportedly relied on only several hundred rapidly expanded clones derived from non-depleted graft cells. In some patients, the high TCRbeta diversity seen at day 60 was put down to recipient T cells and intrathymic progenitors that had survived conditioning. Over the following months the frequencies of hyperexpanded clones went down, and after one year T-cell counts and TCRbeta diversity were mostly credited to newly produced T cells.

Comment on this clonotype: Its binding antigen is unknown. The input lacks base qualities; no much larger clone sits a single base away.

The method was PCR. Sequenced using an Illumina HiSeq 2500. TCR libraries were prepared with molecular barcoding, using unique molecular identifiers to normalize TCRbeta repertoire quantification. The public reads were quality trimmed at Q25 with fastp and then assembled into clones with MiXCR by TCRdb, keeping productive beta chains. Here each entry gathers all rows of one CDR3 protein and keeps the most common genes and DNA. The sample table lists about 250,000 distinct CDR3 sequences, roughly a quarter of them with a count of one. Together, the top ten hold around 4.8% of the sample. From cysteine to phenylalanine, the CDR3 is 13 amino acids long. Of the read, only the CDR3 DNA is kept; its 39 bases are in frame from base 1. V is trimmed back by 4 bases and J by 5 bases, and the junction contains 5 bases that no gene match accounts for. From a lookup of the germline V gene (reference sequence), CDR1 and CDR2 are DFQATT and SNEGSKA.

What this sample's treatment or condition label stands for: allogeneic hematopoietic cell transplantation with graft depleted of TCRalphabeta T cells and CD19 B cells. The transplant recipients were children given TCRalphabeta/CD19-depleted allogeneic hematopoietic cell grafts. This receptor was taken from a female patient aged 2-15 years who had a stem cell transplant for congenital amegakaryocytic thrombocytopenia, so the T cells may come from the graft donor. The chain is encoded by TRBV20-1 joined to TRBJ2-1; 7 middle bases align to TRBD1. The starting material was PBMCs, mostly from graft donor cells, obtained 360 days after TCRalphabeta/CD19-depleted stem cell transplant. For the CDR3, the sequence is CSATQGVNNEQFF. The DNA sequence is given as TGCAGTGCTACCCAGGGGGTTAACAATGAGCAGTTCTTC.